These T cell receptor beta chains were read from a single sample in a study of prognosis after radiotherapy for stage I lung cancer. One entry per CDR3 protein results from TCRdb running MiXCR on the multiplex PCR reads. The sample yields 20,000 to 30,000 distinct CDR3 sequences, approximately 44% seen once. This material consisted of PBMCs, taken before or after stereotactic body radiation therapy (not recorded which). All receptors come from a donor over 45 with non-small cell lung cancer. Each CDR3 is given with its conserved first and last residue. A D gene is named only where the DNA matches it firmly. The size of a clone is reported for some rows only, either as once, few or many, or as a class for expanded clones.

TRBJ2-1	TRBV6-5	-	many	TGTGCCAGCAGTTACTCGAATGATGAGCAGTTCTTC	CASSYSNDEQFF
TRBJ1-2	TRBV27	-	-	TGTGCCAGCATCCGTCGGGACGGTGACTATGGCTACACCTTC	CASIRRDGDYGYTF
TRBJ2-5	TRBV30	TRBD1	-	TGTGCCTGGAGAAAACAGGGGGCTGAGACCCAGTACTTC	CAWRKQGAETQYF
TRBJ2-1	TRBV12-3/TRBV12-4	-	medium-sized	TGTGCCAGCAGTCCTAACTACAATGAGCAGTTCTTC	CASSPNYNEQFF
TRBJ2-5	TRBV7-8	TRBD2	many	TGTGCCAGCAGCGGGGGAGGTGGGGGGGGAGAAGAGACCCAGTACTTC	CASSGGGGGGEETQYF
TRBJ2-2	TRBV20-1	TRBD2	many	TGCAGTGCTATCTCCGGGACTAGGAACACCGGGGAGCTGTTTTTT	CSAISGTRNTGELFF
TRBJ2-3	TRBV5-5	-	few	TGTGCCAGCAGTTCGCCGGGACTTTCCACAGATACGCAGTATTTT	CASSSPGLSTDTQYF
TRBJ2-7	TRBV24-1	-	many	TGTGCCACCAGTGACCAGAGTGACGAGCAGTACTTC	CATSDQSDEQYF
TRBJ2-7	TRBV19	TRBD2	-	TGTGCCAGTTCTGTAGCGGGAGTAACGCGGGAGCAGTACTTC	CASSVAGVTREQYF
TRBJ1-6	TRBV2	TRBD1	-	TGTGCCAGCAGCTGGGACAGGGGTGGGTCACCCCTCCACTTT	CASSWDRGGSPLHF
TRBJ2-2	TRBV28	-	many	TGTGCCAGCAGTCTCCCTCCCACCGGGGAGCTGTTTTTT	CASSLPPTGELFF
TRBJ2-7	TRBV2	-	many	TGTGCCAGCAAGTGGGGAGAGCACGAGCAGTACTTC	CASKWGEHEQYF
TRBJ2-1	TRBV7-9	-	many	TGTGCCAGCAGCTTAGAACTAGGGGTAAACAATGAGCAGTTCTTC	CASSLELGVNNEQFF
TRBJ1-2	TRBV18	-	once	TGTGCCAGCTCACCCAAACCGACAGGTAACTATGGCTACACCTTC	CASSPKPTGNYGYTF
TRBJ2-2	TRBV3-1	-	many	TGTGCTTCGGGCGGGGTTTCCGGGGAGCTGTTTTTT	CASGGVSGELFF
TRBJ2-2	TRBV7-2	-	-	TGTGCCAGCAGCACTACGCCGTCCGGGGAGCTGTTTTTT	CASSTTPSGELFF
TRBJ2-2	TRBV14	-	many	TGTGCCAGCAGCCGAACCGGAGGGGCGGACGGGGAGCTGTTTTTT	CASSRTGGADGELFF
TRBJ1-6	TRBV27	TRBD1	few	TGTGCCAGCAGTACGCAGGGGGCTGATTCACCCCTCCACTTT	CASSTQGADSPLHF
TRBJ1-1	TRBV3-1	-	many	TGTGCCAGCAGCCAAGTAACAGGTGAAGCTTTCTTT	CASSQVTGEAFF
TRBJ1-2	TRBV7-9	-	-	TGTGCCAGCAGCTTAGTCGTGGACGTAAACTATGGCTACACCTTC	CASSLVVDVNYGYTF
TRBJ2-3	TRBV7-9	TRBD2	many	TGTGCCAGCAGCTCCATGTCGGGACTAGCGGGGGGGGTCGCAGATACGCAGTATTTT	CASSSMSGLAGGVADTQYF
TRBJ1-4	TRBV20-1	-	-	TGCAGTGCTAGGGGCGGAACTAATGAAAAACTGTTTTTT	CSARGGTNEKLFF
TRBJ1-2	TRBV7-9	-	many	TGTGCCAGCAGCTCCACTGGCGCCGGTCAGGACGGATCTAACTATGGCTACACCTTC	CASSSTGAGQDGSNYGYTF
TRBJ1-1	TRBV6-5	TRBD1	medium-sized	TGTGCCAGCAGTTACTCTTCGACAGGGGTGGGTGAAGCTTTCTTT	CASSYSSTGVGEAFF
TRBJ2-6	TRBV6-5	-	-	TGTGCCAGCACTTATGGGGACTCTGGGGCCAACGTCCTTACTTTC	CASTYGDSGANVLTF
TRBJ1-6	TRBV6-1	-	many	TGTGCCAGTAGGTCGGGGACCGGCTCACCCCTCCACTTT	CASRSGTGSPLHF
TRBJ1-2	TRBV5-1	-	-	TGCGCCAGCAGCTTCATGACAGTAGCCTATGGCTACACCTTC	CASSFMTVAYGYTF
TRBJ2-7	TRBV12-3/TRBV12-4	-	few	TGTGCCAGCAGTTTAGACGGAGGCGAGCAGTACTTC	CASSLDGGEQYF
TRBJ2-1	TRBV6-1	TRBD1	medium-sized	TGTGCCAGCAGAACCGGGACAGGGAGTAATGAGCAGTTCTTC	CASRTGTGSNEQFF
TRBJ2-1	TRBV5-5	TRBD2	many	TGTGCCAGCAGCTTGGGGCTAGCGGGTACCTACAATGAGCAGTTCTTC	CASSLGLAGTYNEQFF
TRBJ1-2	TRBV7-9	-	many	TGTGCCAGCAGCACGTCCGGGCCTCAAAATGGCTACACCTTC	CASSTSGPQNGYTF
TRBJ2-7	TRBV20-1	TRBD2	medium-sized	TGCAGTGCTAGAGGGTCTAGCGGGGGAGAGTACGAGCAGTACTTC	CSARGSSGGEYEQYF
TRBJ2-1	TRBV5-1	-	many	TGCGCCAGCAGCCTCCGACTCTCTAATATCTACAATGAGCAGTTCTTC	CASSLRLSNIYNEQFF
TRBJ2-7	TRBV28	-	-	TGTGCCAGCAGTTTAAGGGGACAAGGAGGCCACGAGCAGTACTTC	CASSLRGQGGHEQYF
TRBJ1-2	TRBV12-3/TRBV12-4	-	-	TGTGCCAGCAGTTTAAGCTCCTATGGCTGCACCTTT	CASSLSSYGCTF
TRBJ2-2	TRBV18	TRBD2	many	TGTGCCAGCACGAAACTAGCGGGAGTGAACACCGGGGAGCTGTTTTTT	CASTKLAGVNTGELFF
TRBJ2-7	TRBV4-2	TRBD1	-	TGTGCCATCATCCCCGGGACAGGGACCTCCTACGGGCAGTACTTC	CAIIPGTGTSYGQYF
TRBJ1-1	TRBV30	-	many	TGTGCCTGGAGTGTAGGGGGGGGGCTCGGTGAAGCTTTCTTT	CAWSVGGGLGEAFF
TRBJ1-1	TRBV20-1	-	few	TGCAGTGCTCGAGGTCCCAACACTGAAGCTTTCTTT	CSARGPNTEAFF
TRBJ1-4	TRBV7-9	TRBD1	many	TGTGCCAGCAGCCTAGGACAGGGGGCAACTAATGAAAAACTGTTTTTT	CASSLGQGATNEKLFF
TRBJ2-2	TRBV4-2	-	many	TGTGCCAGCAGCCAAGCGGGTGGGGTAACGCTGGGCTTCGGGGAGCTGTTTTTT	CASSQAGGVTLGFGELFF
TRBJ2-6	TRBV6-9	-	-	TGTGCCAGCAGTTATGGGATCGCTTGGTCCAACGTCCTGACTTTC	CASSYGIAWSNVLTF
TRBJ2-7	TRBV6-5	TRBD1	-	TGTGCCAGCAGTTACTACTGCAGGGGGCACGAGCAGTACTTC	CASSYYCRGHEQYF
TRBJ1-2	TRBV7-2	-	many	TGTGCCAGCATGATGACCGGGACCAGGGATTCATATGGCTACACCTTC	CASMMTGTRDSYGYTF
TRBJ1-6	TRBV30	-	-	TGTGCCTGGAGAGATGCAGGGTATAATTCACCCCTCCACTTT	CAWRDAGYNSPLHF
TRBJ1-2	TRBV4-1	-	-	TGCGCCAGCAGCCAGCTAACACGGGCCAACTATGGCTACACCTTC	CASSQLTRANYGYTF
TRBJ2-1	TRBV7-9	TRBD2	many	TGTGCCAGCAGCACTACTAGCGGGAAGTTCAATGAGCAGTTCTTC	CASSTTSGKFNEQFF
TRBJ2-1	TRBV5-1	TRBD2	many	TGCGCCAGCAGCGGTTCAGCGGGGGGTGGGTACAATGAGCAGTTCTTC	CASSGSAGGGYNEQFF
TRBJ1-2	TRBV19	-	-	TGTGCCAGTAGTCCCGATGGCCGGGACTGTGGCTACACCTTC	CASSPDGRDCGYTF
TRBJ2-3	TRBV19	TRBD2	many	TGTGCCAGTAGTATGTTACTAGCGGGGTCGACAGATACGCAGTATTTT	CASSMLLAGSTDTQYF
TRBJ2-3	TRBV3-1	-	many	TGTGCCAGCAGCCAATTCGGGTTCCTTGGCGATACGCAGTATTTT	CASSQFGFLGDTQYF
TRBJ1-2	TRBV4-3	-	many	TGCGCCAGCAGCCAAGGGATGAACTATGGCTACACCTTC	CASSQGMNYGYTF
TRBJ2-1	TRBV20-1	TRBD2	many	TGCAGTGCTAGAGATGTGGGACTAGCGGGAGGGAATGAGCAGTTCTTC	CSARDVGLAGGNEQFF
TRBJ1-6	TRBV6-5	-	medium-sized	TGTGCCAGCAGTTACGGGCTCAGCTCCTATAATTCACCCCTCCACTTT	CASSYGLSSYNSPLHF
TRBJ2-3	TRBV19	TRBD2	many	TGTGCCAGTAGTCGTGCGGGACTAAGCACAGATACGCAGTATTTT	CASSRAGLSTDTQYF
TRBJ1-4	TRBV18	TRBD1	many	TGTGCCAGCTCACCGGACAGGGGTCGAGAAAAACTGTTTTTT	CASSPDRGREKLFF
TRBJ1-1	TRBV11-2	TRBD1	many	TGTGCCAGCAGCTTAGTGGGACAGGCGAACACTGAAGCTTTCTTT	CASSLVGQANTEAFF
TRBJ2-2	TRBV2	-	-	TGTGCCAGCGACCAGGCGAACACCGGGGAGCTGTTTTTT	CASDQANTGELFF
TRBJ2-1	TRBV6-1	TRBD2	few	TGTGCCAGCAATCTGCGGGAGTGGTACAATGAGCAGTTCTTC	CASNLREWYNEQFF
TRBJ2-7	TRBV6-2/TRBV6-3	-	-	TGTGCCAGCAGTTCAGGTGTCGAGCAGTACTTC	CASSSGVEQYF